These 25 T cell receptor beta chains originate from one sample sequenced in a study of CD8 T cells in Susac syndrome. Reverse transcription of about 0.45 to 1 ug RNA was performed with random hexamers. TCRdb used MiXCR to reprocess the immunoSEQ multiplex PCR reads, holding one entry per CDR3 protein. Of about 140,000 distinct CDR3 sequences in the sample, approximately 95% were seen once. What was sequenced was CD8+ T cells from PBMCs. Receptor source: a human donor with Susac syndrome.

V usage is TRBV27 and J usage is TRBJ1-2, with 7 bases that match TRBD1. CDR3 length: 15 residues. CDR1 MNHEY and CDR2 SMNVEV come from the germline V gene (reference sequence). Trimming cost V 0 bases and J 4 bases; bases outside gene matches: 5. CDR3 sequence: CASSLSAGGRYGYTF. Written as DNA, the CDR3 is TGTGCCAGCAGTTTATCGGCAGGGGGACGCTATGGCTACACCTTC.

As DNA, the CDR3 is TGTGCCAGCAGCGTAGCGGAGTCGACTAGCGGGATTGGAGAGACCCAGTACTTC. It codes for CASSVAESTSGIGETQYF. This chain uses TRBV9 with TRBJ2-5; TRBD2 agrees at 11 bases. The germline V gene encodes CDR1 SGDLS and CDR2 YYNGEE. V was clipped by 0 bases and J by 4 bases; unmatched bases: 11. This CDR3 contains 18 residues. Full variable domain (outside the CDR3, taken from reference TRBV9 and TRBJ2-5): DSGVTQTPKHLITATGQRVTLRCSPRSGDLSVYWYQQSLDQGLQFLIQYYNGEERAKGNILERFSAQQFPDLHSELNLSSLELGDSALYFCASSVAESTSGIGETQYFGPGTRLLVL.

The rearrangement links TRBV5-6 to TRBJ1-4, with D uncertain. The V gene's germline CDR1 is SGHDT and CDR2 YYEEEE. V was clipped by 6 bases and J by 7 bases, with 10 bases between them. The CDR3 loop spans 12 amino acids. CDR3 in DNA: TGTGCCAGCACCCGTTTTGGTGAAAAACTGTTTTTT. This translates into CASTRFGEKLFF.

The V and J genes are TRBV19 and TRBJ1-1, with D hard to call. The CDR3 spans 12 residues. Germline CDR1 LNHDA, CDR2 SQIVND (reference sequence). The V and J ends lost 3 bases and 4 bases respectively, with 6 bases between them. The CDR3 nucleotides are TGTGCCAGTAGTATGACATCCACTGAAGCTTTCTTT. This gives the protein CASSMTSTEAFF.

The chain couples TRBV9 to TRBJ2-5; 10 nucleotides match TRBD1. The CDR3 covers 15 residues. The ends lost 4 bases at V and 5 bases at J; junction bases unmatched: 8. Germline-derived CDR1 and CDR2 are SGDLS and YYNGEE. This CDR3 reads CASSSSGTGEETQYF. The DNA for the CDR3 is TGTGCCAGCAGCTCTTCCGGGACAGGGGAGGAGACCCAGTACTTC.

The V call is TRBV27, the J call TRBJ2-1; tentatively, D is TRBD2 (6 bases). The CDR3 is made up of 13 amino acids. CDR1 and CDR2 (germline): MNHEY, SMNVEV (reference sequence). The germline V and J ends were trimmed by 5 bases and 6 bases, with 11 bases remaining between them. The CDR3 nucleotides read TGTGCCAGCAGTGGAGATAGCGGCAATGAGCAGTTCTTC. Translation gives CASSGDSGNEQFF.

The chain couples TRBV29-1 to TRBJ2-5, with D hard to call. The germline gives CDR1 SQVTM, CDR2 ANQGSEA. Between the trimmed V and J ends, which lost 2 bases and 0 bases, there was a span of 4 bases. This CDR3 is built from 12 residues. The CDR3 DNA is TGCAGCGTTGAAACGGACCAAGAGACCCAGTACTTC. Encoded protein: CSVETDQETQYF.

The rearrangement joins TRBV5-1 to TRBJ1-2, with D tentatively TRBD1 (5 bases). V lost 0 bases, J lost 0 bases, and 9 bases lay in between. The germline V gene has CDR1 SGHRS and CDR2 YFSETQ. This CDR3 comprises 15 residues. The CDR3 here is CASSLGTGSNYGYTF. The CDR3 DNA is TGCGCCAGCAGCTTGGGAACAGGATCTAACTATGGCTACACCTTC.

This clonotype was recorded only once. V and J are TRBV28 and TRBJ2-5; D may correspond to TRBD1 or TRBD2 (5 bases each). Trimming cost V 3 bases and J 5 bases, with 10 bases left between them. This CDR3 has 13 amino acids. Germline V CDR1 and CDR2: MDHEN, SYDVKM. CDR3 DNA sequence: TGTGCCAGCAGTTTCCCCAGGGAGGAGACCCAGTACTTC. Translated: CASSFPREETQYF.

This chain links TRBV9 with TRBJ2-1, with TRBD1 as a possible D gene (6 bases). The germline gives CDR1 SGDLS, CDR2 YYNGEE. Trimming took 7 bases from V and 2 from J, leaving 13 bases between them. This CDR3 has 14 amino acids. The CDR3 sequence: CASSQGSAYNEQFF. The CDR3 DNA is TGTGCCAGCTCTCAGGGGAGTGCCTACAATGAGCAGTTCTTC.

This clonotype was observed a few times. One end of the junction does not line up with germline, which may come from a read error. The rearrangement links TRBV5-1 to TRBJ2-7; D uncertain. CDR3 length equals 11 residues. Germline values: CDR1 SGHRS, CDR2 YFSETQ. The CDR3 spells CASSSNYEQYF. CDR3 in DNA: TGTGCCAGCAGTTCCAACTACGAGCAGTACTTC.

The chain's CDR3 is CATTPGTIYEQYF. DNA of the CDR3: TGTGCCACCACACCCGGGACAATCTACGAGCAGTACTTC. The chain links TRBV28 to TRBJ2-7; a possible D gene is TRBD1 (6 bases). This CDR3 is 13 amino acids long. V was trimmed by 10 bases and J by 3 bases, leaving 16 bases between them. Looked up from germline, CDR1 is MDHEN and CDR2 is SYDVKM.

The table lists this clonotype with a count of one. This chain connects TRBV20-1 to TRBJ2-1; possibly TRBD1 or TRBD2 for D (5 bases each). CDR1 is DFQATT, CDR2 SNEGSKA, per germline (reference sequence). CDR3 length: 13 residues. V lost 1 base and J lost 6, with 10 bases in between. In nucleotides, the CDR3 is TGCAGTGCTAGAGTGTGGGGGAGCAATGAGCAGTTCTTC. This sequence encodes CSARVWGSNEQFF.

This rearrangement joins TRBV19 to TRBJ1-4; D uncertain. CDR1 and CDR2 from the germline V gene are LNHDA and SQIVND (reference sequence). The CDR3 consists of 16 residues. Trimming shortened V by 6 bases and J by 0 bases, and 14 bases separated the two germline ends. CDR3 nucleotide sequence: TGTGCCAGTAGCACGGAAGACACATCAACTAATGAAAAACTGTTTTTT. It specifies CASSTEDTSTNEKLFF.

A single count supports this clonotype. The V gene is TRBV20-1, the J gene TRBJ1-5; D is undetermined. The CDR3 sequence is 17 residues long. V was shortened by 0 bases and J by 3 bases, with 18 bases between the two germline ends. Germline V gene sequence: CDR1 DFQATT, CDR2 SNEGSKA (reference sequence). The CDR3 bases are TGCAGTGCTAGAGATCCACGGGAAGGGTGGGACAATCAGCCCCAGCATTTT. Translating gives CSARDPREGWDNQPQHF.

Only a few counts were recorded for this clonotype. Here the CDR3 reads CASSHDPTGQYF. For the CDR3, the DNA is TGTGCCAGCAGCCACGACCCTACGGGGCAGTACTTC. This sequence joins TRBV7-9 and TRBJ2-7; no clear D gene. The CDR3 length is 12 residues. V was pared by 5 bases and J by 9 bases, with 14 bases between. The germline gives CDR1 SEHNR, CDR2 FQNEAQ (reference sequence).

A single count supports this clonotype. The rearrangement joins TRBV7-9 to TRBJ2-7; D is unresolved. The germline gives CDR1 SEHNR, CDR2 FQNEAQ (reference sequence). The germline V and J ends were trimmed by 3 bases and 7 bases, with 13 bases remaining between them. The CDR3 extends over 13 amino acids. The CDR3 loop is CASSFSSSSEQYF. In DNA form, the CDR3 reads TGTGCCAGCAGCTTCTCATCCTCTTCGGAGCAGTACTTC.

The chain employs TRBV15 and TRBJ2-2; D gene unclear. Germline V lookup: CDR1 LNHNV, CDR2 YYDKDF (reference sequence). V lost 5 bases and J 3 bases, leaving 16 bases between the germline ends. CDR3 length equals 16 residues. CDR3 residues: CATSGANLGYTGELFF. CDR3 in DNA: TGTGCCACCAGCGGAGCCAACCTAGGGTACACCGGGGAGCTGTTTTTT.

The rearrangement uses TRBV24-1 and TRBJ2-7; D possibly corresponds to TRBD1 (6 bases). The CDR3 is 14 amino acids. With 6 bases removed from V and 1 base from J, the gap between germline ends came to 12 bases. Germline lookup yields CDR1 KGHDR and CDR2 SFDVKD. This CDR3 is CATSLNRDSYEQYF. CDR3 bases: TGTGCCACCAGTTTAAACAGGGATTCCTACGAGCAGTACTTC.

V is TRBV19 and J is TRBJ2-1, with 10 nucleotides matching TRBD2. CDR1 and CDR2 (germline): LNHDA, SQIVND (reference sequence). V gave up 6 bases and J gave up 5 bases; unmatched junction bases: 1. CDR3 length: 13 residues. The chain's CDR3 is CASSLAGDNEQFF. The CDR3, as DNA: TGTGCCAGTAGCCTAGCGGGAGACAATGAGCAGTTCTTC.

This chain connects TRBV25-1 to TRBJ2-1, with TRBD2 identical over 7 bases. With V trimmed by 4 bases and J by 0 bases, 6 bases remained unmatched. This CDR3 region has 16 residues. The V gene's germline CDR1 is MGHDK and CDR2 SYGVNS. CDR3: CASSGAGGDSYNEQFF. DNA for the CDR3: TGTGCCAGCAGTGGGGCTGGGGGGGACTCCTACAATGAGCAGTTCTTC.

This chain joins TRBV11-2 and TRBJ2-7; 9 positions match TRBD2. J was trimmed by 3 bases and V by 0 bases; bases with no gene match: 6. Germline V lookup: CDR1 SGHAT, CDR2 FQNNGV. The CDR3 is 16 residues long. The chain's CDR3 is CASSLDGGRADYEQYF. CDR3 DNA: TGTGCCAGCAGCTTAGATGGCGGGAGGGCCGACTACGAGCAGTACTTC.

The gene calls are TRBV7-8 and TRBJ2-7; no clear D gene. The CDR3 sequence is 17 residues long. Trimming stripped 1 base from V and 4 bases from J, with 20 bases between. Looked up from germline, CDR1 is SGHVS and CDR2 is FQNEAQ. CDR3 amino acids: CASSLVTFSDYPYEQYF. The CDR3 bases are TGTGCCAGCAGCTTAGTTACATTCTCAGATTACCCTTACGAGCAGTACTTC.

The rearrangement joins TRBV12-3 or TRBV12-4 to TRBJ2-1, with D uncertain. Trimming took 0 bases from V and 5 from J, leaving 5 bases between them. The CDR3 has 13 amino acids. In nucleotides, the CDR3 is TGTGCCAGCAGTTTAGCCTTAAACAATGAGCAGTTCTTC. Protein sequence: CASSLALNNEQFF.

V and J are TRBV21-1 and TRBJ2-1; the table names TRBD2, a call not compared with the DNA. TRBV21-1 is flagged as a pseudogene. This CDR3 contains 17 residues. The CDR3: CASHGPGLTSLNNEQFF. The CDR3 DNA reads TGTGCCAGCCACGGTCCGGGACTGACTTCATTAAACAATGAGCAGTTCTTC.